These 32 T cell receptor beta chains share one sample of origin, sequenced in a study of blood T cell repertoires in COVID-19. Sequencing used immunoSEQ multiplex PCR; TCRdb keeps in-frame clones, though not all of them. This sample has some 270,000 clones, with roughly nine tenths found just once. Sample: peripheral blood. These receptors came from a woman in her thirties or forties who had recovered from COVID-19.

The gene calls are TRBV6-6 and TRBJ2-3, with D possibly matching TRBD2 (5 bases). The CDR3 contains 14 residues. Trimming left V 3 bases short and J 1 base short, with 8 bases between. The germline gives CDR1 MNHNY, CDR2 SVGAGI (reference sequence). The CDR3 protein is CASSYKAGTDTQYF. The CDR3 coding sequence is TGTGCCAGCAGTTATAAAGCGGGCACAGATACGCAGTATTTT.

V usage is TRBV23-1 and J usage is TRBJ2-7; no definite D call. TRBV23-1 is given ORF status, its function remaining uncertain. The CDR3 is 11 residues long. Between the trimmed V and J ends, which lost 2 bases and 5 bases, there was a span of 4 bases. This chain's CDR3 is CASSQGHEQYF. The CDR3 DNA reads as TGCGCCAGCAGTCAAGGCCACGAGCAGTACTTC.

The chain joins TRBV6-4 to TRBJ2-3; 8 bases fit TRBD2. Germline V CDR1 and CDR2: MRHNA, SNTAGT. The CDR3 has 12 residues. The ends lost 8 bases at V and 9 bases at J; junction bases unmatched: 7. The CDR3 coding sequence is TGTGCCAGCTCCTCCCCGGGGGGGACGCAGTATTTT. This encodes CASSSPGGTQYF.

The chain's CDR3 is CASSGSSGGTGELFF. The CDR3 DNA reads TGCGCCAGCAGTGGTTCAAGCGGGGGGACCGGGGAGCTGTTTTTT. The chain carries TRBV10-1 and TRBJ2-2, with 9 bases lining up with TRBD2. This CDR3 contains 15 residues. Unmatched junction bases numbered 5, after V lost 4 bases and J lost 5 bases. CDR1 is WNHNN, CDR2 SYGVQD, per germline (reference sequence).

This clone was observed a single time. The rearrangement uses TRBV19 and TRBJ1-1, with D possibly TRBD1 on 5 matching bases. Deletions cut 5 bases from V and 4 bases from J, with 14 bases between. Germline V gene sequence: CDR1 LNHDA, CDR2 SQIVND (reference sequence). There are 14 residues in the CDR3. In DNA form, the CDR3 reads TGTGCCAGTAGTGGAGGGGCTGGTGGCACTGAAGCTTTCTTT. As protein: CASSGGAGGTEAFF.

In DNA form, the CDR3 reads TGTGCCACCAGTGGAGATCGCACAGATACGCAGTATTTT. Protein product: CATSGDRTDTQYF. The chain recombines TRBV24-1 with TRBJ2-3; D unresolved. The germline V gene encodes CDR1 KGHDR and CDR2 SFDVKD. The CDR3 contains 13 residues. Trimming removed 5 bases at V and 1 base at J, with 6 bases between.

This clone is a singleton in its sample. The chain has TRBV19 and TRBJ1-1; TRBD1 is a possible D gene (5 bases). Germline V gene data show CDR1 as LNHDA and CDR2 as SQIVND (reference sequence). This CDR3 is 14 amino acids long. V was clipped by 0 bases and J by 3 bases, with 8 bases between them. CDR3 nucleotides: TGTGCCAGTAGTATAGATAGGGGCCACACTGAAGCTTTCTTT. This translates into CASSIDRGHTEAFF.

This chain connects TRBV28 to TRBJ1-2; TRBD1 matches at 7 bases. This CDR3 spans 14 amino acids. Trimming cost V 6 bases and J 0 bases; bases outside gene matches: 4. Germline loops: CDR1 MDHEN, CDR2 SYDVKM. The CDR3 here is CASSTTGSNYGYTF. CDR3 coding DNA: TGTGCCAGCAGCACGACAGGGTCTAACTATGGCTACACCTTC.

The rearrangement joins TRBV9 to TRBJ1-1; no definite D call. Germline V CDR1 and CDR2: SGDLS, YYNGEE. There are 15 residues in the CDR3. Trimming removed 0 bases from V and 0 bases from J, with 9 bases in between. The CDR3 loop is CASSVGAQLNTEAFF. CDR3 nucleotide sequence: TGTGCCAGCAGCGTAGGTGCACAATTGAACACTGAAGCTTTCTTT.

This chain's CDR3 is CASSYASAGGYGYTF. CDR3 bases: TGTGCCAGCAGTTACGCGTCGGCGGGGGGTTATGGCTACACCTTC. The V call is TRBV6-5, the J call TRBJ1-2; possibly TRBD1 for D (5 bases). Germline V gene lookup returns CDR1 MNHEY and CDR2 SVGAGI. Between the trimmed V and J ends, which lost 2 bases and 5 bases, there was a span of 15 bases. The CDR3 contains 15 residues.

The chain is built from TRBV15 and TRBJ2-5; possibly TRBD2 for D (5 bases). V lost 4 bases, J lost 4 bases, and 16 bases lay in between. From germline, CDR1 is LNHNV and CDR2 YYDKDF (reference sequence). The CDR3 is 15 amino acids. The CDR3 is CATSKTRALGETQYF. The CDR3 DNA reads as TGTGCCACCAGCAAAACGAGGGCCCTGGGAGAGACCCAGTACTTC.

This clone has a handful of counts. The rearrangement uses TRBV5-1 and TRBJ2-6; D remains ambiguous. This CDR3 region has 16 residues. The germline CDR1 and CDR2 sequences are SGHRS and YFSETQ. Deletions cut 0 bases from V and 0 bases from J, with 7 bases between. The CDR3 DNA reads as TGCGCCAGCAGCTTGGTACAGTCCTCTGGGGCCAACGTCCTGACTTTC. It is translated as CASSLVQSSGANVLTF.

V usage is TRBV10-1 and J usage is TRBJ2-1; TRBD1 matches 8 bases. The V segment lost 2 bases and the J segment 13 bases; nucleotides outside the gene matches: 13. CDR1 WNHNN and CDR2 SYGVQD come from the germline V gene (reference sequence). The CDR3 covers 15 residues. Here the CDR3 DNA reads TGCGCCAGCAGTGAGGGGGACAGGTCAGCAATGAAACAGTTCTTC. Amino acids: CASSEGDRSAMKQFF.

CDR3 residues: CASSQGDREREKLFF. CDR3 nucleotides: TGCGCCAGCAGCCAAGGGGACAGGGAGCGCGAAAAACTGTTTTTT. The genes are TRBV4-3 and TRBJ1-4, with TRBD1 identical over 9 bases. Germline loops: CDR1 LGHNA, CDR2 YSLEER. V gave up 1 base and J gave up 8 bases; unmatched junction bases: 5. The CDR3 extends over 15 amino acids.

Concerning this clone: Distinct nucleotide sequences in the sample also encode this CDR3. CDR3 sequence reads: CASSPSGSSYNEQFF. DNA of the CDR3: TGTGCCAGTAGTCCGAGCGGTTCTTCCTACAATGAGCAGTTCTTC. V and J are TRBV19 and TRBJ2-1; TRBD2 might be the D (5 bases). This CDR3 region has 15 residues. The germline V gene encodes CDR1 LNHDA and CDR2 SQIVND (reference sequence). With 5 bases removed from V and 1 base from J, the gap between germline ends came to 12 bases.

This chain connects TRBV6-6 to TRBJ2-4; D is perhaps TRBD2 (5 bases). The ends were cut back, 5 bases at V and 1 base at J, with 9 bases in the middle. The length of the CDR3 is 14 residues. Per the germline V gene, CDR1 is MNHNY and CDR2 is SVGAGI (reference sequence). CDR3 region: CASSRWEAKNIQYF. In DNA, the CDR3 is TGTGCCAGCAGTAGGTGGGAGGCCAAAAACATTCAGTACTTC.

This rearrangement joins TRBV21-1 to TRBJ1-3; TRBD1 is the table's D call and was not checked against the DNA. TRBV21-1 is marked as a pseudogene. CDR3 length: 18 amino acids. CDR3 sequence reads: CASSKQGVQGASGNTIYF. The CDR3 nucleotides read TGTGCCAGCAGCAAACAAGGGGTACAGGGGGCGTCAGGAAACACCATATATTTT.

On this clone itself: Other DNA sequences in the same sample also yield this CDR3. The chain has TRBV19 and TRBJ1-5; D possibly corresponds to TRBD1 (5 bases). This CDR3 is built from 14 residues. The V and J ends lost 1 base and 1 base respectively, with 5 bases between them. Germline V gene data show CDR1 as LNHDA and CDR2 as SQIVND (reference sequence). The CDR3 protein is CASSIGTSNQPQHF. DNA of the CDR3: TGTGCCAGTAGTATAGGGACAAGCAATCAGCCCCAGCATTTT.

This chain uses TRBV18 with TRBJ2-4, with TRBD1 identical over 10 bases. The CDR3 is 15 amino acids. The V and J ends lost 1 base and 6 bases, in that order; junction bases with no gene match: 3. The germline CDR1 and CDR2 sequences are KGHSH and LQKENI. CDR3 DNA: TGTGCCAGCTCACCACGGACAGGGGGGCGAAACATTCAGTACTTC. Translated, it gives CASSPRTGGRNIQYF.

Regarding this clone: Because the CDR3's place on the DNA is in doubt, the DNA is left out and the CDR3 is given as listed by TCRdb. This rearrangement joins TRBV21-1 to TRBJ2-3; TRBD1, as called in the table, went unchecked against the DNA. TRBV21-1 is termed a pseudogene. The CDR3 is 16 amino acids long, termini counted. CDR3 region: CASSKDFGQGTDTQYF.

The V gene is TRBV2, the J gene TRBJ1-6; D might be TRBD1 (5 bases). The CDR3 has 19 residues. V lost 2 bases and J lost 6, with 23 bases in between. Germline V gene lookup returns CDR1 SNHLY and CDR2 FYNNEI. The CDR3 DNA follows: TGTGCCAGCAGTGAATTCGAGTCTTCATTGACAGTCGTTAATTCACCCCTCCACTTT. As protein: CASSEFESSLTVVNSPLHF.

The gene calls are TRBV5-1 and TRBJ1-3, with 9 bases lining up with TRBD1. Germline loops: CDR1 SGHRS, CDR2 YFSETQ. This CDR3 contains 15 residues. Unmatched junction bases numbered 6, after V lost 4 bases and J lost 4 bases. The CDR3 region is CASSTRTGAGNTIYF. For the CDR3, the DNA is TGCGCCAGCAGCACCCGGACAGGGGCGGGAAACACCATATATTTT.

The chain uses TRBV18 and TRBJ1-5, with a possible D match to TRBD1 (5 bases). Germline lookup yields CDR1 KGHSH and CDR2 LQKENI. V was trimmed by 2 bases and J by 4 bases, leaving 12 bases between them. The CDR3 spans 15 residues. The CDR3 DNA reads as TGTGCCAGCTCACCAAGGAGACAGAATAATCAGCCCCAGCATTTT. As protein: CASSPRRQNNQPQHF.

The chain couples TRBV10-3 to TRBJ1-2; D not certain. Germline loops: CDR1 ENHRY, CDR2 SYGVKD. This CDR3 region has 14 residues. Trimming removed 2 bases at V and 1 base at J, with 8 bases between. CDR3 protein: CAISEVNNNYGYTF. In DNA form, the CDR3 reads TGTGCCATCAGTGAGGTTAACAATAACTATGGCTACACCTTC.

This sequence joins TRBV11-2 and TRBJ2-7, with a possible D match to TRBD2 (6 bases). V was cut by 1 base and J by 4 bases, with 14 bases left in between. Germline lookup yields CDR1 SGHAT and CDR2 FQNNGV. This CDR3 is built from 15 residues. The CDR3 here is CASSLGRGETYEQYF. CDR3 nucleotides: TGTGCCAGCAGCTTAGGTCGCGGGGAGACGTACGAGCAGTACTTC.

The V and J genes are TRBV28 and TRBJ1-4, with 8 bases lining up with TRBD1. CDR3 size: 14 residues. Germline V gives CDR1 MDHEN, CDR2 SYDVKM. Losses at the gene ends were 8 bases for V and 8 bases for J; bases not matched to a gene: 10. In DNA form, the CDR3 reads TGTGCCAGCCGGCAGGGGGCCGGGATGGAAAAACTGTTTTTT. Protein product: CASRQGAGMEKLFF.

This sequence joins TRBV29-1 and TRBJ1-1, with D maybe TRBD1 (5 bases). CDR3 length equals 12 residues. Germline lookup yields CDR1 SQVTM and CDR2 ANQGSEA. The germline V and J ends were trimmed by 6 bases and 1 base, with 9 bases remaining between them. In DNA, the CDR3 is TGCAGCGTGACGACAGCGAACACTGAAGCTTTCTTT. It yields the protein CSVTTANTEAFF.

The V gene is TRBV9, the J gene TRBJ2-3; D uncertain. The V and J ends lost 4 bases and 2 bases respectively, with 11 bases between them. This CDR3 contains 14 residues. CDR1 is SGDLS and CDR2 is YYNGEE in the germline V gene. The CDR3 region is CASSPLINTDTQYF. CDR3 sequence (DNA): TGTGCCAGCAGCCCCCTTATTAACACAGATACGCAGTATTTT.

This clone was found once. The gene calls are TRBV15 and TRBJ1-4; TRBD1 agrees at 7 bases. The CDR3 extends over 12 amino acids. V dropped 4 bases and J dropped 10; count of bases not matched to a gene: 3. Germline assignment: CDR1 LNHNV and CDR2 YYDKDF (reference sequence). The chain's CDR3 is CATSINRGKLFF. CDR3 DNA: TGTGCCACCAGCATAAACAGGGGAAAACTGTTTTTT. The full variable domain, completed using reference TRBV15 and TRBJ1-4, is DAMVIQNPRYQVTQFGKPVTLSCSQTLNHNVMYWYQQKSSQAPKLLFHYYDKDFNNEADTPDNFQSRRPNTSFCFLDIRSPGLGDTAMYLCATSINRGKLFFGSGTQLSVL.

The chain has TRBV28 and TRBJ1-2, with a weak D call TRBD1 (5 bases). CDR1 and CDR2 (germline): MDHEN, SYDVKM. V was pared by 8 bases and J by 7 bases, with 17 bases between. The CDR3 is 13 residues long. The CDR3 spells CASRFWPGVGYTF. The DNA for the CDR3 is TGTGCCAGCCGGTTTTGGCCGGGGGTTGGCTACACCTTC.

The sample holds one count of this clone. The chain is built from TRBV11-3 and TRBJ1-3; D unclear. Looked up from germline, CDR1 is SGHNT and CDR2 is YENEEA. The ends were cut back, 1 base at V and 4 bases at J, with 8 bases in the middle. CDR3 length: 14 amino acids. CDR3 nucleotide sequence: TGTGCCAGCAGCTTAGGTACGGGAGGAAACACCATATATTTT. Its protein is CASSLGTGGNTIYF.

The chain uses TRBV6-5 and TRBJ2-6; TRBD1 might be the D (6 bases). CDR3 length: 16 amino acids. Looked up from germline, CDR1 is MNHEY and CDR2 is SVGAGI. Deletions cut 1 base from V and 1 base from J, with 8 bases between. CDR3 nucleotide sequence: TGTGCCAGCAGTTACTTCCAGGGGTCTGGGGCCAACGTCCTGACTTTC. This translates into CASSYFQGSGANVLTF.